The present entry profiles one T cell receptor (beta chain) with its context. Trimming pared 0 bases from V and 2 bases from J, leaving 12 bases between. Germline lookup yields CDR1 LNHNV and CDR2 YYDKDF (reference sequence). The CDR3 has 16 residues. Selection required adequate fresh-frozen tumor tissue plus more than two years' survival data. The sample is drawn from a study of glioma-infiltrating T cells after dendritic cell vaccination. Whole-study context: Between about 2002 and 2012, patients got autologous tumor lysate-pulsed dendritic cell vaccines.

Data came from immunoSEQ multiplex PCR; TCRdb stores just in-frame clones and leaves some out. Among tens of thousands of clones listed, approximately 80% were seen once. Here the sequenced sample was blood, taken before dendritic cell vaccination. V usage is TRBV15 and J usage is TRBJ2-3; D may be TRBD1 (6 bases). This sequence was found in a human donor with glioblastoma. The CDR3: CATSRDPQGTTDTQYF. In DNA form, the CDR3 reads TGTGCCACCAGCAGAGACCCCCAGGGGACCACAGATACGCAGTATTTT.